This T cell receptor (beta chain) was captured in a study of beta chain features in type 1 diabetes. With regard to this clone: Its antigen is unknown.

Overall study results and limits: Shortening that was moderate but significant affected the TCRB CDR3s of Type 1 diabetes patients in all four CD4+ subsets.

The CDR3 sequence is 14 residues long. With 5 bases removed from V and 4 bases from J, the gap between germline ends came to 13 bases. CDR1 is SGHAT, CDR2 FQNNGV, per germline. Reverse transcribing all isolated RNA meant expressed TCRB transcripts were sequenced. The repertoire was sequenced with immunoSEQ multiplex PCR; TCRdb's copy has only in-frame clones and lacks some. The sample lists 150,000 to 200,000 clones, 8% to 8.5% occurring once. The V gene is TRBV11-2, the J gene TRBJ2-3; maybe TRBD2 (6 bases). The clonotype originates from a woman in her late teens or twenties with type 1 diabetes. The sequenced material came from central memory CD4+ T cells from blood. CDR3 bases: TGTGCCAGCAGCACGACTAGTTCAGCAGATACGCAGTATTTT. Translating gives CASSTTSSADTQYF.